The sample holds a few counts of the clone carrying this T cell receptor beta chain. Antigen unknown. Sequence at one end of the junction differs from germline and may be a read error. Amplification yielded TCR beta CDR3 regions, with RNA transcripts as the source. The primer set for the first-round RT-PCR of the TCR CDR3 was HTBI. TCRdb passed the multiplex PCR reads through MiXCR, listing each CDR3 protein once. Here the sample spans hundreds of thousands of distinct CDR3 sequences, 14% being singletons. The sample comes from a study of T cells in Graves' hyperthyroidism and ophthalmopathy. Study-level points and caveats: Using 13 V-J features, a model discriminated ophthalmopathy from stable hyperthyroidism.

The authors deemed Graves' hyperthyroidism stable absent ophthalmopathy progression within 18 months. A patient was excluded if there was uncontrolled infection, other autoimmune disease, pregnancy or lactation. Per germline, CDR1 SNHLY and CDR2 FYNNEI. The CDR3 loop spans 14 amino acids. The specimen sequenced was blood. The genes are TRBV2 and TRBJ1-2; D gene ambiguous. The receptor comes from a woman aged 40 to 50 with Graves' hyperthyroidism. CDR3: CAGRERQPGRGYTF. The CDR3 region has the DNA TGTGCCGGCAGAGAACGGCAACCAGGTCGTGGCTACACCTTC.